This T cell receptor (beta chain) is from a study of response to subunit inactivated influenza vaccine. Study-wide points: A suggestion made by the authors is that each seasonal influenza vaccination recruits few new T cells.

In regard to this clonotype: The antigen is not known.

CDR1 is MDHEN and CDR2 is SYDVKM in the germline V gene. The CDR3 length is 15 residues. Losses at the gene ends were 7 bases for V and 6 bases for J; bases not matched to a gene: 9. One entry per CDR3 protein, called by TCRdb with MiXCR from the RT-PCR reads. Here the sample spans approximately 680,000 distinct CDR3 sequences, 15% to 17% being singletons. The rearrangement uses TRBV28 and TRBJ2-1, with 10 bases identical to TRBD2. The sample consisted of PBMCs from blood, taken about 11 days after vaccination. The TCR sequence derives from a man aged 45 to 65 who received an inactivated influenza vaccine. In DNA form, the CDR3 reads TGTGCCAGCAACCGAGGACTAGCGGACTCCAATGAGCAGTTCTTC. Residues: CASNRGLADSNEQFF.